The next 23 T cell receptor beta chains were all read from a single sample in a study of OX40 agonist ivuxolimab in advanced cancers. Repertoires were generated with immunoSEQ multiplex PCR, while TCRdb's copy carries only in-frame clones and drops some. This sample has tens of thousands of clones, with around 86% found just once. The specimen was CD4+ or CD8+ T cells sorted from blood, collected in a trial of the OX40 agonist ivuxolimab. These receptors came from an adult with an advanced solid tumor such as melanoma, head and neck, liver or kidney cancer.

This chain uses TRBV25-1 with TRBJ1-2; D not resolved. V was clipped by 4 bases and J by 4 bases, with 16 bases between them. Germline values: CDR1 MGHDK, CDR2 SYGVNS. This CDR3 is built from 15 residues. The CDR3 sequence: CASSAGRTEIYGYTF. CDR3 DNA: TGTGCCAGCAGTGCTGGACGCACAGAGATCTATGGCTACACCTTC.

This clone has a single count. V gene TRBV18 combines with J gene TRBJ2-3; a possible D gene is TRBD2 (5 bases). The germline V gene has CDR1 KGHSH and CDR2 LQKENI. V shed 0 bases and J shed 8 bases, with 15 bases lying between them. The CDR3 is made up of 15 amino acids. The CDR3 loop reads CASSPPFDTSATQYF. The DNA of the CDR3 is TGTGCCAGCTCACCACCGTTCGACACTAGTGCTACGCAGTATTTT.

In this sample, this clone turned up a few times. This chain connects TRBV5-1 to TRBJ2-5; D gene unclear. The length of the CDR3 is 14 residues. Trimming removed 0 bases at V and 0 bases at J, with 6 bases between. CDR1 and CDR2 (germline): SGHRS, YFSETQ. The CDR3 DNA is TGCGCCAGCAGCTTGGTATCCAACCAAGAGACCCAGTACTTC. Its translation is CASSLVSNQETQYF. The full variable domain, its missing parts supplied by reference TRBV5-1 and TRBJ2-5, is KAGVTQTPRYLIKTRGQQVTLSCSPISGHRSVSWYQQTPGQGLQFLFEYFSETQRNKGNFPGRFSGRQFSNSRSEMNVSTLELGDSALYLCASSLVSNQETQYFGPGTRLLVL.

The chain couples TRBV21-1 to TRBJ2-4; the table's D call, TRBD1, has no DNA check behind it. TRBV21-1 is classified as a pseudogene. The CDR3 sequence is 16 residues long. CDR3 in DNA: TGTGCCAGCAGCTGGCAACAGGGGCCCAATGGAAACATTCAGTACTTC. This codes for CASSWQQGPNGNIQYF.

This clone was seen more than once but under ten times. The chain joins TRBV29-1 to TRBJ1-1; no firm D call. The V gene lost 6 bases and the J gene lost 4 bases, with 9 bases spanning the gap. The CDR3 runs to 11 residues. Germline lookup yields CDR1 SQVTM and CDR2 ANQGSEA. The CDR3 region is CSVHSVTEAFF. The CDR3 nucleotides read TGCAGCGTCCATTCGGTCACTGAAGCTTTCTTT.

This chain links TRBV5-1 with TRBJ2-7; possible D gene TRBD2, 5 bases. Trimming shortened V by 1 base and J by 5 bases, and 16 bases separated the two germline ends. From germline, CDR1 is SGHRS and CDR2 YFSETQ. This CDR3 has 15 residues. The CDR3 nucleotides read TGCGCCAGCAGCTTGACGGTGGGTGTCGGGGACGAGCAGTACTTC. Its translation is CASSLTVGVGDEQYF.

The genes are TRBV28 and TRBJ2-7; tentatively, D is TRBD1 (6 bases). Per the germline V gene, CDR1 is MDHEN and CDR2 is SYDVKM. Trimming removed 1 base at V and 9 bases at J, with 22 bases between. The CDR3 totals 16 residues. The DNA for the CDR3 is TGTGCCAGCAGTTTATCGTGGATGGCCGGCCCCAGGGGGCAGTACTTC. It codes for CASSLSWMAGPRGQYF.

The J gene is TRBJ1-5, the V gene TRBV27; D is ambiguous. Germline loops: CDR1 MNHEY, CDR2 SMNVEV (reference sequence). The CDR3 totals 13 residues. Trimming stripped 4 bases from V and 7 bases from J, with 11 bases between. CDR3 in DNA: TGTGCCAGCAGTTCCAAGCTTGGGCAGCCCCAGCATTTT. It encodes CASSSKLGQPQHF.

The rearrangement joins TRBV19 to TRBJ2-7, with 15 bases that match TRBD2. V lost 5 bases, J lost 0 bases, and 11 bases stayed unmatched. The CDR3 totals 19 residues. Germline V gene lookup returns CDR1 LNHDA and CDR2 SQIVND (reference sequence). The CDR3 here is CASSYRTSGRGTISYEQYF. In DNA, the CDR3 is TGTGCCAGTAGTTATCGGACTAGCGGGAGGGGAACCATCTCCTACGAGCAGTACTTC.

The rearrangement links TRBV5-1 to TRBJ2-7, with 9 bases that match TRBD1. The V segment lost 2 bases and the J segment 0 bases; nucleotides outside the gene matches: 3. Per the germline V gene, CDR1 is SGHRS and CDR2 is YFSETQ. The CDR3 has 15 residues. The CDR3 reads CASSFGQGSSYEQYF. The CDR3, as DNA: TGCGCCAGCAGCTTTGGACAGGGGAGCTCCTACGAGCAGTACTTC.

The chain couples TRBV29-1 to TRBJ2-7; TRBD1 matches at 11 bases. The CDR3 extends over 13 amino acids. CDR1 and CDR2 from the germline V gene are SQVTM and ANQGSEA. Trimming cost V 7 bases and J 5 bases; bases outside gene matches: 7. The CDR3 DNA sequence: TGCAGCGCCTGGGACAGGGGGAGCGACGAGCAGTACTTC. Protein product: CSAWDRGSDEQYF.

The chain recombines TRBV7-6 with TRBJ1-4; 8 bases map to TRBD1. The ends lost 1 base at V and 10 bases at J; junction bases unmatched: 5. The CDR3 is made up of 14 amino acids. The V gene's germline CDR1 is SGHVS and CDR2 FNYEAQ. The CDR3 loop is CASSLESGTGKLFF. For the CDR3, the DNA is TGTGCCAGCAGCTTAGAGTCTGGGACAGGAAAACTGTTTTTT. Looking up the rest from reference TRBV7-6 and TRBJ1-4 gives the full variable domain: GAGVSQSPRYKVTKRGQDVALRCDPISGHVSLYWYRQALGQGPEFLTYFNYEAQQDKSGLPNDRFSAERPEGSISTLTIQRTEQRDSAMYRCASSLESGTGKLFFGSGTQLSVL.

The rearrangement uses TRBV27 and TRBJ2-7; TRBD2 might be the D (5 bases). The V end was cut by 2 bases, the J end by 7 bases, with 12 bases between. There are 13 residues in the CDR3. Germline values: CDR1 MNHEY, CDR2 SMNVEV (reference sequence). CDR3 nucleotide sequence: TGTGCCAGCAGTTTAGGGCTAGCAAGGGAGCAGTACTTC. Translating gives CASSLGLAREQYF.

V usage is TRBV7-9 and J usage is TRBJ1-1, with TRBD1 as a possible D gene (6 bases). The CDR3 covers 14 residues. Germline lookup yields CDR1 SEHNR and CDR2 FQNEAQ (reference sequence). Trimming left V 1 base short and J 1 base short, with 7 bases between. The CDR3 sequence is CASSLEQGNTEAFF. For the CDR3, the DNA is TGTGCCAGCAGCTTAGAACAGGGGAACACTGAAGCTTTCTTT.

This clone is a singleton in its sample. The chain carries TRBV5-6 and TRBJ1-1; no firm D call. Trimming shortened V by 4 bases and J by 9 bases, and 13 bases separated the two germline ends. The CDR3 has 12 amino acids. Per the germline V gene, CDR1 is SGHDT and CDR2 is YYEEEE. CDR3 sequence reads: CASSTSSGKAFF. CDR3 sequence (DNA): TGTGCCAGCAGCACCTCGTCTGGGAAAGCTTTCTTT.

The rearrangement uses TRBV4-3 and TRBJ2-2; TRBD2 agrees at 8 bases. This CDR3 contains 19 residues. Germline V lookup: CDR1 LGHNA, CDR2 YSLEER. The J segment lost 4 bases and the V segment lost 0 bases, leaving 13 bases of the junction unmatched. Written as DNA, the CDR3 is TGCGCCAGCAGCCAAGATTCGGGTGGCGGGGGGCACGCCACCGGGGAGCTGTTTTTT. Translating gives CASSQDSGGGGHATGELFF.

This clone has more than one count but fewer than ten. The chain employs TRBV20-1 and TRBJ2-5, with D unresolved. Per the germline V gene, CDR1 is DFQATT and CDR2 is SNEGSKA (reference sequence). Trimming left V 7 bases short and J 7 bases short, with 13 bases between. This CDR3 comprises 11 residues. CDR3 bases: TGCAGTGAGCTGTTGGGTGGGACCCAGTACTTC. Translating it yields CSELLGGTQYF.

This rearrangement joins TRBV4-2 to TRBJ2-1; 11 bases are a match to TRBD1. Germline assignment: CDR1 LGHNA and CDR2 YNFKEQ. V lost 0 bases, J lost 6 bases, and 4 bases stayed unmatched. The CDR3 has 16 residues. Written as DNA, the CDR3 is TGTGCCAGCAGCCAAGAGGCTGGACAGGGGGCCAATGAGCAGTTCTTC. It specifies CASSQEAGQGANEQFF.

This sequence joins TRBV27 and TRBJ2-3; TRBD2 aligns across 8 bases. The CDR3 extends over 13 amino acids. V lost 1 base, J lost 10 bases, and 4 bases stayed unmatched. Germline V lookup: CDR1 MNHEY, CDR2 SMNVEV (reference sequence). The CDR3 region is CASSLLGLEAQYF. In DNA form, the CDR3 reads TGTGCCAGCAGTTTATTGGGACTAGAGGCGCAGTATTTT.

This rearrangement joins TRBV6-1 to TRBJ1-2; D ambiguous. In germline, CDR1 is MNHNS, CDR2 SASEGT. Trimming took off 8 bases at V and 6 bases at J, with 10 bases between the two ends. The CDR3 runs to 11 residues. The CDR3 reads CASSYLHGYTF. The CDR3 nucleotides read TGTGCCAGCTCCTATTTACATGGCTACACCTTC.

V and J are TRBV28 and TRBJ2-7; possibly TRBD1 or TRBD2 for D (5 bases each). Trimming pared 6 bases from V and 7 bases from J, leaving 13 bases between. CDR1 and CDR2 (germline): MDHEN, SYDVKM. The CDR3 loop spans 12 amino acids. CDR3 sequence reads: CASRSGSGEQYF. The CDR3 DNA sequence: TGTGCCAGCAGGTCGGGGTCAGGGGAGCAGTACTTC.

This clone was seen a single time. V usage is TRBV5-8 and J usage is TRBJ2-6, with a tentative D call TRBD2 (6 bases). The CDR3 is made up of 18 amino acids. V was cut by 4 bases and J by 0 bases, with 17 bases left in between. Germline CDR1 is SGHTS and CDR2 is YDEGEE. CDR3 region: CASSPGSGQGSGANVLTF. In DNA, the CDR3 is TGTGCCAGCAGCCCGGGGAGCGGGCAGGGCTCTGGGGCCAACGTCCTGACTTTC.

CDR3 amino acids: CAISEVAGVKEQYF. The CDR3, as DNA: TGTGCCATCAGTGAGGTAGCGGGAGTGAAAGAGCAGTACTTC. The chain uses TRBV10-3 and TRBJ2-7; 9 nucleotides agree with TRBD2. Looked up from germline, CDR1 is ENHRY and CDR2 is SYGVKD. V shed 2 bases, J shed 7 bases, and the junction held 6 bases outside the gene matches. The CDR3 is 14 residues long.